These 20 T cell receptor beta chains share one sample of origin, sequenced in a study of beta chain features in type 1 diabetes. Reverse transcription of all isolated RNA meant that expressed TCRB transcripts were sequenced. Method: immunoSEQ multiplex PCR; TCRdb's copy keeps in-frame clones and lacks some. The data show 200,000 to 250,000 clones, under 13% seen once. Sequencing used central memory CD4+ T cells from blood. Every receptor here comes from a man younger than 35 in good health.

This clone has only a few counts. CDR3 bases: TGCAGCGTTGAAGAAGGGGACAGGGGGAATGGCTACACCTTC. It encodes CSVEEGDRGNGYTF. This rearrangement joins TRBV29-1 to TRBJ1-2; 11 nucleotides agree with TRBD1. Germline values: CDR1 SQVTM, CDR2 ANQGSEA. V shed 0 bases and J 6 bases; nucleotides not matched to a gene: 3. The CDR3 runs 14 residues.

This sequence joins TRBV7-2 and TRBJ1-1; the D gene is possibly TRBD1 (5 bases). The ends were cut back, 4 bases at V and 6 bases at J, with 12 bases in the middle. The CDR3 is made up of 13 amino acids. The V gene's germline CDR1 is SGHTA and CDR2 FQGNSA. CDR3 in amino acids: CASSSAGTAEAFF. In DNA form, the CDR3 reads TGTGCCAGCAGCTCAGCAGGGACCGCTGAAGCTTTCTTT. Based on the CDR3 plus reference TRBV7-2 and TRBJ1-1, the full variable domain is GAGVSQSPSNKVTEKGKDVELRCDPISGHTALYWYRQSLGQGLEFLIYFQGNSAPDKSGLPSDRFSAERTGGSVSTLTIQRTQQEDSAVYLCASSSAGTAEAFFGQGTRLTVV.

This chain connects TRBV5-4 to TRBJ1-1; D gene uncertain. CDR3 length: 14 residues. Between the trimmed V and J ends, which lost 0 bases and 5 bases, there was a span of 11 bases. Germline CDR1 SGHNT, CDR2 YYREEE (reference sequence). The CDR3 here is CASSLASEGTEAFF. The DNA for the CDR3 is TGTGCCAGCAGCTTGGCCAGTGAGGGAACTGAAGCTTTCTTT.

V gene TRBV28 combines with J gene TRBJ2-7; D may correspond to TRBD1 or TRBD2 (6 bases each). CDR3 length: 17 amino acids. Germline lookup yields CDR1 MDHEN and CDR2 SYDVKM. The V and J ends lost 7 bases and 5 bases respectively, with 27 bases between them. DNA of the CDR3: TGTGCCAGCACCCCCGGGGGCGGCCGGATAAAATCCCACGAGCAGTACTTC. Translated, it gives CASTPGGGRIKSHEQYF.

This clone was recorded a few times. The rearrangement links TRBV7-7 to TRBJ2-5, with 7 bases identical to TRBD2. CDR1 is SSHAT, CDR2 FNYEAQ, per germline (reference sequence). J was trimmed by 3 bases and V by 11 bases; bases with no gene match: 12. The CDR3 runs to 14 residues. For the CDR3, the DNA is TGTGCCTGGTGCCTGGCTAGCGGTAAAGAGACCCAGTACTTC. It codes for CAWCLASGKETQYF.

The chain recombines TRBV20-1 with TRBJ1-1; tentatively, D is TRBD1 (5 bases). The CDR3 has 11 residues. V was trimmed by 3 bases and J by 6 bases, leaving 8 bases between them. Germline V gene data show CDR1 as DFQATT and CDR2 as SNEGSKA (reference sequence). In nucleotides, the CDR3 is TGCAGTGCTAGCAGGGAGGCTGAAGCTTTCTTT. This encodes CSASREAEAFF.

The V gene is TRBV29-1, the J gene TRBJ2-3; TRBD1 aligns across 10 bases. In germline, CDR1 is SQVTM, CDR2 ANQGSEA. The CDR3 runs to 16 residues. Losses at the gene ends were 4 bases for V and 5 bases for J; bases not matched to a gene: 12. The CDR3 nucleotides are TGCAGCGTTGTGGTGTTTGGGACAGGGGCTGGAGATACGCAGTATTTT. Translated: CSVVVFGTGAGDTQYF.

In its sample, this clone was seen a few times. Sequence at one end of the junction differs from germline and may be a read error. The V and J genes are TRBV5-4 and TRBJ2-1; 13 nucleotides agree with TRBD2. Germline V lookup: CDR1 SGHNT, CDR2 YYREEE (reference sequence). This CDR3 comprises 15 residues. The CDR3 loop is CASSTSGRAYYEQFF. The CDR3 DNA reads TGTGCCAGCAGCACTAGCGGGAGGGCCTACTATGAGCAGTTCTTC.

The chain links TRBV7-2 to TRBJ2-7; TRBD2 matches at 9 bases. Germline values: CDR1 SGHTA, CDR2 FQGNSA. This CDR3 spans 15 amino acids. V was clipped by 4 bases and J by 4 bases; unmatched bases: 8. In DNA form, the CDR3 reads TGTGCCAGCAGCTGGGATTTAGCGGGAGTGTACGAGCAGTACTTC. The encoded protein is CASSWDLAGVYEQYF. Drawing the rest from reference TRBV7-2 and TRBJ2-7, the complete variable domain is GAGVSQSPSNKVTEKGKDVELRCDPISGHTALYWYRQSLGQGLEFLIYFQGNSAPDKSGLPSDRFSAERTGGSVSTLTIQRTQQEDSAVYLCASSWDLAGVYEQYFGPGTRLTVT.

In this sample, this clone turned up a few times. The CDR3 here is CASSQGASGSYEQFF. CDR3 sequence (DNA): TGTGCCAGCAGCCAAGGGGCTAGCGGGAGCTATGAGCAGTTCTTC. The J gene is TRBJ2-1, the V gene TRBV14; 10 bases fit TRBD2. Germline loops: CDR1 SGHDN, CDR2 FVKESK. The CDR3 has 15 amino acids. V lost 1 base, J lost 8 bases, and 5 bases stayed unmatched.

The chain uses TRBV9 and TRBJ2-1; D is undetermined. V was cut by 3 bases and J by 6 bases, with 10 bases left in between. Germline V lookup: CDR1 SGDLS, CDR2 YYNGEE. This CDR3 is 13 amino acids long. CDR3 residues: CASSAGPGNEQFF. CDR3 coding DNA: TGTGCCAGCAGCGCCGGGCCGGGCAATGAGCAGTTCTTC.

There are a few counts of this clone. The V call is TRBV7-2, the J call TRBJ2-1, with 8 bases that match TRBD2. Germline lookup yields CDR1 SGHTA and CDR2 FQGNSA. V lost 5 bases and J lost 0; bases outside the gene matches: 6. CDR3 size: 16 residues. The CDR3 sequence: CASSPLAGSSYNEQFF. The CDR3, as DNA: TGTGCCAGCAGCCCCTTAGCGGGATCCTCCTACAATGAGCAGTTCTTC.

The V call is TRBV2, the J call TRBJ2-7, with 12 bases identical to TRBD2. Looked up from germline, CDR1 is SNHLY and CDR2 is FYNNEI. Unmatched junction bases numbered 5, after V lost 9 bases and J lost 8 bases. The CDR3 spans 12 residues. The CDR3 DNA follows: TGTGCCAGTAGACTAGCGGGAGTGCAGCAGTACTTC. Amino acids: CASRLAGVQQYF.

This sequence joins TRBV29-1 and TRBJ2-3; D gene uncertain. Between the trimmed V and J ends, which lost 7 bases and 6 bases, there was a span of 11 bases. CDR1 is SQVTM, CDR2 ANQGSEA, per germline. The CDR3 has 11 amino acids. The CDR3 DNA reads as TGCAGCGCTCAAACTATGGATACGCAGTATTTT. It codes for CSAQTMDTQYF.

This clone was observed many times. This chain uses TRBV9 with TRBJ2-7, with 7 bases aligning to TRBD1. CDR1 is SGDLS and CDR2 is YYNGEE in the germline V gene. V trimming: 4 bases; J trimming: 9 bases; junction bases outside the gene matches: 13. CDR3 length: 14 amino acids. The CDR3 region is CASSSWTGPFGQYF. Written as DNA, the CDR3 is TGTGCCAGCAGCTCCTGGACAGGACCCTTCGGGCAGTACTTC.

The rearrangement joins TRBV29-1 to TRBJ2-7; 10 nucleotides agree with TRBD1. The CDR3 runs to 15 residues. The germline gives CDR1 SQVTM, CDR2 ANQGSEA. J was trimmed by 2 bases and V by 8 bases; bases with no gene match: 12. The CDR3 DNA reads TGCAGCCTCGACAAAGGGACAGGGGAAACCTACGAGCAGTACTTC. Encoded protein: CSLDKGTGETYEQYF.

This clone was counted between two and nine times. J is TRBJ2-7 and V is TRBV5-1; perhaps D is TRBD1 or TRBD2 (5 bases each). The ends were cut back, 3 bases at V and 3 bases at J, with 13 bases in the middle. Germline V gene lookup returns CDR1 SGHRS and CDR2 YFSETQ. This CDR3 is built from 14 residues. The CDR3: CASSSQGRHYEQYF. CDR3 nucleotides: TGCGCCAGCAGCTCGCAGGGACGCCACTACGAGCAGTACTTC.

The sample holds one count of this clone. V usage is TRBV25-1 and J usage is TRBJ2-7, with 11 bases that match TRBD1. The germline CDR1 and CDR2 sequences are MGHDK and SYGVNS. This CDR3 comprises 14 residues. J was trimmed by 4 bases and V by 4 bases; bases with no gene match: 3. DNA for the CDR3: TGTGCCAGCAGTGGGGACAGGGGGGCGTACGAGCAGTACTTC. Its protein is CASSGDRGAYEQYF.

This clone occurred a few times. This may arise from a read error, as a much more abundant clone is one base away. J is TRBJ2-7 and V is TRBV29-1; 7 positions match TRBD1. V was pared by 7 bases and J by 2 bases, with 11 bases of the junction left unmatched. This CDR3 spans 14 amino acids. Germline values: CDR1 SQVTM, CDR2 ANQGSEA. CDR3 region: CSGVPDRSPYEQYF. CDR3 coding DNA: TGCAGCGGTGTCCCGGACAGGTCCCCCTACGAGCAGTACTTC.

The V and J genes are TRBV5-1 and TRBJ1-1; D remains ambiguous. Germline CDR1 reads SGHRS; CDR2 reads YFSETQ. V lost 4 bases to trimming and J lost 1 base, with 14 bases between them. The CDR3 contains 15 residues. The CDR3 region is CASSPSRLKNTEAFF. The CDR3, as DNA: TGCGCCAGCAGCCCCAGTCGGTTGAAGAACACTGAAGCTTTCTTT.